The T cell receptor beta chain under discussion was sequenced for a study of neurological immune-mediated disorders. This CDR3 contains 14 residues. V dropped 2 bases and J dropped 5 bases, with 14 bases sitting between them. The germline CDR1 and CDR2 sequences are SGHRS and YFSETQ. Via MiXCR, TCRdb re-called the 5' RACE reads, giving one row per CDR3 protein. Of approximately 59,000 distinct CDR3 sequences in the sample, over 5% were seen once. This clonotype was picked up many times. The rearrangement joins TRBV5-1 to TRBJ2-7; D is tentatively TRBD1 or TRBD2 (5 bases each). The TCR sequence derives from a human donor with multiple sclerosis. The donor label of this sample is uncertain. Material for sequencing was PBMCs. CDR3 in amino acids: CASSFALGTNEQYF. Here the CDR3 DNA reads TGCGCCAGCAGCTTCGCTCTGGGGACCAACGAGCAGTACTTC. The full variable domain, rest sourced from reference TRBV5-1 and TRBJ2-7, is KAGVTQTPRYLIKTRGQQVTLSCSPISGHRSVSWYQQTPGQGLQFLFEYFSETQRNKGNFPGRFSGRQFSNSRSEMNVSTLELGDSALYLCASSFALGTNEQYFGPGTRLTVT.